This entry lists 20 T cell receptor beta chains sequenced from one sample in a study of early T cells in non-severe SARS-CoV-2 infection (dated by TCRdb to about 2021). Libraries were built with 5' RACE. Sequencing was carried out with a NextSeq 500. Clones were called with MiXCR by TCRdb after fastp trimmed the public reads at Q25, and only in-frame beta chains were retained. Rows are combined by CDR3 protein, so each entry shows the most common genes and DNA. A total of 70,000 to 85,000 distinct CDR3 sequences appear in this sample, 9.5% to 13% of them only once. Clones ranked in the top ten supply approximately 2.6% of the sample. The sequenced sample was whole blood. These receptor sequences come from an adult who was a healthcare worker with PCR-confirmed SARS-CoV-2 infection or an uninfected control (not recorded which).

This clonotype was detected many times. The J gene is TRBJ2-4, the V gene TRBV29-1; possible D gene TRBD1, 6 bases. The germline gives CDR1 SQVTM, CDR2 ANQGSEA. The CDR3 sequence is 12 residues long. V shed 3 bases and J shed 7 bases, with 10 bases lying between them. The CDR3 DNA sequence: TGCAGCGTTGATACAGGGTGGAACATTCAGTACTTC. It encodes CSVDTGWNIQYF.

This clonotype was counted at least ten times. The chain links TRBV5-1 to TRBJ2-1; TRBD2 matches at 10 bases. Per the germline V gene, CDR1 is SGHRS and CDR2 is YFSETQ. This CDR3 region has 19 residues. J lost 5 bases, V lost 0 bases, and 14 bases had no gene match. CDR3 protein: CASSLEASGSGGDHNEQFF. The CDR3 bases are TGCGCCAGCAGCTTGGAGGCTAGCGGGAGCGGAGGTGACCACAATGAGCAGTTCTTC.

This clonotype was picked up many times. The genes are TRBV20-1 and TRBJ2-1; D call uncertain. Looked up from germline, CDR1 is DFQATT and CDR2 is SNEGSKA (reference sequence). Deletions cut 3 bases from V and 3 bases from J, with 6 bases between. This CDR3 has 12 residues. DNA for the CDR3: TGCAGTGCTAGGTCCTTCTACAATGAGCAGTTCTTC. This codes for CSARSFYNEQFF.

This clonotype was detected a few times. This chain uses TRBV7-6 with TRBJ2-5, with a possible D match to TRBD1 (5 bases). This CDR3 contains 14 residues. V was trimmed by 4 bases and J by 0 bases, leaving 9 bases between them. Germline V CDR1 and CDR2: SGHVS, FNYEAQ. In DNA form, the CDR3 reads TGTGCCAGCAGCTCAAGGGGCTACCAAGAGACCCAGTACTTC. It translates to CASSSRGYQETQYF.

This clonotype occurred many times. The V and J genes are TRBV4-1 and TRBJ1-5; TRBD1 is a possible D gene (5 bases). Germline loops: CDR1 MGHRA, CDR2 YSYEKL. The CDR3 spans 17 residues. The V and J ends lost 0 bases and 4 bases respectively, with 16 bases between them. The CDR3 DNA is TGCGCCAGCAGCCAAGATCTGGCGGGGGTTGGAAATCAGCCCCAGCATTTT. Residues: CASSQDLAGVGNQPQHF.

This clonotype was counted between two and nine times. The chain carries TRBV20-1 and TRBJ1-5; 8 bases align to TRBD1. This CDR3 is built from 15 residues. V lost 3 bases to trimming and J lost 2 bases; unmatched junction nucleotides: 6. Looked up from germline, CDR1 is DFQATT and CDR2 is SNEGSKA (reference sequence). The CDR3 here is CSASGSDRGNQPQHF. The CDR3 nucleotides are TGCAGTGCTAGTGGCTCGGACAGGGGCAATCAGCCCCAGCATTTT.

This clonotype has at least ten counts. The genes are TRBV5-5 and TRBJ1-4; 7 positions match TRBD1. The V segment lost 4 bases and the J segment 8 bases; nucleotides outside the gene matches: 11. Germline V CDR1 and CDR2: SGHKS, YYEKEE (reference sequence). The CDR3 is 15 residues long. The CDR3, as DNA: TGTGCCAGCAGCAAAGACAGGGCCCGCGGGGAAAAACTGTTTTTT. It specifies CASSKDRARGEKLFF.

At least ten counts were recorded for this clonotype. V is TRBV7-9 and J is TRBJ2-2, with D perhaps matching TRBD2 (6 bases). The germline V gene has CDR1 SEHNR and CDR2 FQNEAQ (reference sequence). The CDR3 spans 16 residues. V lost 6 bases to trimming and J lost 3 bases, with 17 bases between them. This CDR3 reads CASSLRGGEDTGELFF. The CDR3, as DNA: TGTGCCAGCAGTCTCCGGGGCGGGGAGGACACCGGGGAGCTGTTTTTT.

This clonotype was seen a handful of times. The CDR3 protein is CASSQQGANQPQHF. CDR3 coding DNA: TGTGCCAGCAGTCAACAGGGGGCTAATCAGCCCCAGCATTTT. V is TRBV2 and J is TRBJ1-5; 9 bases are shared with TRBD1. Germline V gene data show CDR1 as SNHLY and CDR2 as FYNNEI. CDR3 length: 14 residues. V was clipped by 5 bases and J by 4 bases; unmatched bases: 3.

There are a few counts of this clonotype. The J gene is TRBJ2-1, the V gene TRBV30; TRBD1 aligns across 8 bases. V was clipped by 4 bases and J by 8 bases; unmatched bases: 7. The germline CDR1 and CDR2 sequences are GTSNPN and SVGIG (reference sequence). This CDR3 is 13 amino acids long. The CDR3 region is CAWTGGIVDEQFF. CDR3 nucleotides: TGTGCCTGGACAGGGGGCATTGTGGATGAGCAGTTCTTC. The full variable domain, its missing parts supplied by reference TRBV30 and TRBJ2-1, is SQTIHQWPATLVQPVGSPLSLECTVEGTSNPNLYWYRQAAGRGLQLLFYSVGIGQISSEVPQNLSASRPQDRQFILSSKKLLLSDSGFYLCAWTGGIVDEQFFGPGTRLTVL.

Many counts were recorded for this clonotype. The J gene is TRBJ1-6, the V gene TRBV20-1; TRBD1 matches at 11 bases. Germline CDR1 is DFQATT and CDR2 is SNEGSKA (reference sequence). The V segment lost 6 bases and the J segment 7 bases; nucleotides outside the gene matches: 11. This CDR3 is 16 amino acids long. The CDR3 reads CSAYGGQGARNSPLHF. DNA for the CDR3: TGCAGTGCGTACGGCGGACAGGGGGCACGAAATTCACCCCTCCACTTT.

This clonotype occurred many times. The rearrangement joins TRBV5-1 to TRBJ2-7, with 8 positions matching TRBD1. The CDR3 totals 13 residues. Germline V gene data show CDR1 as SGHRS and CDR2 as YFSETQ. The V segment lost 0 bases and the J segment 6 bases; nucleotides outside the gene matches: 2. The CDR3 DNA reads TGCGCCAGCAGCTTGGATGACAGGGGCGAGCAGTACTTC. Its protein product is CASSLDDRGEQYF.

Many counts were recorded for this clonotype. This chain links TRBV27 with TRBJ2-1; D might be TRBD1 or TRBD2, each matching 5 bases. This CDR3 comprises 14 residues. Germline CDR1 MNHEY, CDR2 SMNVEV (reference sequence). Trimming removed 0 bases from V and 10 bases from J, with 13 bases in between. CDR3 sequence (DNA): TGTGCCAGCAGTTTATCGGGGCTGGGGGAAGAGCAGTTCTTC. Translating gives CASSLSGLGEEQFF.

This clonotype was detected ten times or more. This chain links TRBV6-6 with TRBJ1-1; 10 bases are a match to TRBD1. The CDR3 loop spans 17 amino acids. From germline, CDR1 is MNHNY and CDR2 SVGAGI (reference sequence). J gave up 5 bases and V 6 bases, and 15 bases lay outside the gene matches. CDR3: CASSSGTGAPRETEAFF. The DNA for the CDR3 is TGTGCCAGCAGCTCCGGGACAGGGGCCCCGAGGGAGACTGAAGCTTTCTTT.

A few counts support this clonotype. J is TRBJ1-6 and V is TRBV28; a possible D gene is TRBD1 (6 bases). There are 17 residues in the CDR3. Germline assignment: CDR1 MDHEN and CDR2 SYDVKM. The ends were cut back, 5 bases at V and 8 bases at J, with 22 bases in the middle. CDR3 DNA: TGTGCCAGCAGTCAGTCCGGGACACCTGGAGGTTATTCACCCCTCCACTTT. Translation gives CASSQSGTPGGYSPLHF.

There are many counts of this clonotype. The J gene is TRBJ1-5, the V gene TRBV6-1, with a weak D call TRBD1 (5 bases). Trimming took off 0 bases at V and 7 bases at J, with 7 bases between the two ends. Germline V gene lookup returns CDR1 MNHNS and CDR2 SASEGT. This CDR3 region has 13 residues. The CDR3 sequence is CASSEARGQPQHF. DNA of the CDR3: TGTGCCAGCAGTGAAGCACGGGGCCAGCCCCAGCATTTT.

V and J are TRBV18 and TRBJ2-3; no firm D call. The ends were cut back, 0 bases at V and 5 bases at J, with 6 bases in the middle. Germline V CDR1 and CDR2: KGHSH, LQKENI. The CDR3 has 13 residues. The CDR3 here is CASSPPVLDTQYF. The CDR3 bases are TGTGCCAGCTCACCACCGGTTTTAGATACGCAGTATTTT.

This clonotype was seen repeatedly, ten times or more. The rearrangement links TRBV18 to TRBJ2-2, with D unresolved. Trimming shortened V by 3 bases and J by 4 bases, and 12 bases separated the two germline ends. CDR1 is KGHSH, CDR2 LQKENI, per germline. The CDR3 is 15 residues long. The CDR3 loop reads CASSPQNTGTGELFF. CDR3 coding DNA: TGTGCCAGCTCACCTCAAAATACCGGCACCGGGGAGCTGTTTTTT.

In this sample, this clonotype turned up many times. The V and J genes are TRBV14 and TRBJ2-1; 11 bases match TRBD2. Trimming removed 4 bases from V and 4 bases from J; junction bases left unmatched: 3. The CDR3 has 15 amino acids. Germline CDR1 reads SGHDN; CDR2 reads FVKESK. The CDR3 protein is CASSRGTSGYNEQFF. The CDR3 nucleotides read TGTGCCAGCAGCCGGGGGACTAGCGGATACAATGAGCAGTTCTTC.

This clonotype appeared many times. The gene calls are TRBV5-6 and TRBJ1-6, with D possibly TRBD1 on 5 matching bases. Looked up from germline, CDR1 is SGHDT and CDR2 is YYEEEE. The CDR3 is made up of 17 amino acids. Trimming took 2 bases from V and 3 from J, leaving 15 bases between them. The CDR3 DNA follows: TGTGCCAGCAGCTTCTGGGACCGGAACGTCTATAATTCACCCCTCCACTTT. As protein: CASSFWDRNVYNSPLHF.